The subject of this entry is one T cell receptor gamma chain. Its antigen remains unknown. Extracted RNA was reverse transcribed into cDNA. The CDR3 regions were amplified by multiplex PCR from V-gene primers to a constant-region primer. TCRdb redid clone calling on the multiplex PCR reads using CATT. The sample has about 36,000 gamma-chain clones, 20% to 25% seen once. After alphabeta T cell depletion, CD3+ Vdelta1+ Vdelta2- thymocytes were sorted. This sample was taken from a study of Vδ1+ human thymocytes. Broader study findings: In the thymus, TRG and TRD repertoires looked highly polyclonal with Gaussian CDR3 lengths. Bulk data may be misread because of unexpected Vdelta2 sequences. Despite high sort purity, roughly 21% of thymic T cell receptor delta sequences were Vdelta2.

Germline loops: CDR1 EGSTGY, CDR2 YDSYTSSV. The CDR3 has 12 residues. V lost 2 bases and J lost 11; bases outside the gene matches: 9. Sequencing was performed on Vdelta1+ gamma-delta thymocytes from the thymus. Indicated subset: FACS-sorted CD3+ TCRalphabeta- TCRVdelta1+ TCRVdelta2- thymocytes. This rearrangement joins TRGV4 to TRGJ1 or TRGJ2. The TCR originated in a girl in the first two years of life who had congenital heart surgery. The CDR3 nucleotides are TGTGCCACCTGGGATGCCGTTGGGGAGAAACTCTTT. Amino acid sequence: CATWDAVGEKLF.